This entry lists 5 T cell receptor beta chains sequenced from one sample in a study of OX40 agonist ivuxolimab in advanced cancers. Clones were sequenced by immunoSEQ multiplex PCR, and TCRdb holds only the in-frame ones, with some missing. Counted here are tens of thousands of clones, around 80% occurring once; the ten biggest clones make up 6.6%. The sample in question was CD4+ or CD8+ T cells sorted from blood, obtained in a trial of the OX40 agonist ivuxolimab. These TCRs come from an adult with an advanced solid tumor such as melanoma, head and neck, liver or kidney cancer.

This chain connects TRBV5-5 to TRBJ1-1; D may be TRBD1 (5 bases). The V end was cut by 4 bases, the J end by 3 bases, with 10 bases between. Germline lookup yields CDR1 SGHKS and CDR2 YYEKEE (reference sequence). The CDR3 is 13 residues long. The CDR3 DNA reads TGTGCCAGCAGCGCCAGGGCCCACACTGAAGCTTTCTTT. Its translation: CASSARAHTEAFF.

The chain couples TRBV4-3 to TRBJ1-1, with D possibly being TRBD1 (6 bases). Germline values: CDR1 LGHNA, CDR2 YSLEER. The V and J ends lost 4 bases and 1 base respectively, with 13 bases between them. The CDR3 loop spans 15 amino acids. CDR3 loop: CASSLQQGGNTEAFF. CDR3 sequence (DNA): TGCGCCAGCAGCCTGCAACAGGGCGGGAACACTGAAGCTTTCTTT.

The rearrangement uses TRBV18 and TRBJ1-2, with TRBD1 identical over 10 bases. Per the germline V gene, CDR1 is KGHSH and CDR2 is LQKENI. The CDR3 is made up of 21 amino acids. V dropped 6 bases and J dropped 2; count of bases not matched to a gene: 24. CDR3 in DNA: TGTGCCAGCTCCCAATCTGACAGGGGGCTTTTTTACCCTACCGCAAACTATGGCTACACCTTC. Translation gives CASSQSDRGLFYPTANYGYTF.

V usage is TRBV28 and J usage is TRBJ2-5; 7 nucleotides match TRBD1. Trimming removed 7 bases from V and 2 bases from J; junction bases left unmatched: 19. CDR3 length equals 18 residues. In germline, CDR1 is MDHEN, CDR2 SYDVKM. The chain's CDR3 is CASIPDIDQPGQQETQYF. The DNA for the CDR3 is TGTGCCAGCATTCCCGACATCGATCAACCGGGACAGCAAGAGACCCAGTACTTC.

The chain uses TRBV28 and TRBJ2-1; 11 bases are a match to TRBD1. Germline V gene lookup returns CDR1 MDHEN and CDR2 SYDVKM. The CDR3 runs 18 residues. The V gene end was trimmed by 6 bases and the J gene end by 0 bases; junction bases not matched to a gene: 10. The CDR3 DNA reads as TGTGCCAGCAGGCCGGGACAGGGGGAATTTAGCTCCTACAATGAGCAGTTCTTC. It yields the protein CASRPGQGEFSSYNEQFF.